The 22 T cell receptor beta chains below come from one sample, sequenced in a study of human T cells and chemical hapten exposure. TCRdb reprocessed the RACE reads with MiXCR, giving one entry per CDR3 protein. The sample has more than 250,000 distinct CDR3 sequences; roughly 7.7% are singletons. Specified time point: pre-sensitization, week 0. Treatment meaning: therapeutic diphenylcyclopropenone sensitization with weekly scalp DPC. Material: whole blood, obtained in connection with sensitization to the hapten diphenylcyclopropenone (DPC). These receptors came from a man younger than 35 with alopecia areata. Some clones in this sample may be carry-over from other donors' samples.

This clonotype was detected a few times. The chain combines TRBV7-2 with TRBJ2-2; D ambiguous. CDR1 is SGHTA and CDR2 is FQGNSA in the germline V gene. Trimming left V 4 bases short and J 8 bases short, with 14 bases between. This CDR3 has 14 residues. The CDR3 spells CASSSRWDSGELFF. Here the CDR3 DNA reads TGTGCCAGCAGCTCACGCTGGGATTCGGGGGAGCTGTTTTTT.

This clonotype was detected many times. The chain uses TRBV7-2 and TRBJ2-2, with 7 bases matching TRBD1. The CDR3 covers 15 residues. Germline V CDR1 and CDR2: SGHTA, FQGNSA. V was clipped by 1 base and J by 6 bases; unmatched bases: 5. This chain's CDR3 is CASSLVQGSAGELFF. The CDR3 bases are TGTGCCAGCAGCTTAGTACAGGGGTCCGCCGGGGAGCTGTTTTTT.

This clonotype has only a few counts. This chain links TRBV5-6 with TRBJ1-4; 8 bases map to TRBD1. V shed 4 bases, J shed 11 bases, and the junction held 10 bases outside the gene matches. The CDR3 spans 14 residues. Germline V gene lookup returns CDR1 SGHDT and CDR2 YYEEEE. CDR3 nucleotides: TGTGCCAGCAGCCCTGGGACAGGATATCGGAAACTGTTTTTT. It encodes CASSPGTGYRKLFF.

This clonotype was found many times. This chain connects TRBV9 to TRBJ2-2; no clear D gene. This CDR3 has 14 amino acids. Trimming took off 1 base at V and 5 bases at J, with 9 bases between the two ends. Germline lookup yields CDR1 SGDLS and CDR2 YYNGEE. Here the CDR3 DNA reads TGTGCCAGCAGCGTAACATACAGTACCGGGGAGCTGTTTTTT. This encodes CASSVTYSTGELFF.

This clonotype was picked up many times. This chain joins TRBV4-3 and TRBJ2-1, with TRBD1 as a possible D gene (6 bases). This CDR3 region has 15 residues. Germline V CDR1 and CDR2: LGHNA, YSLEER. Trimming removed 2 bases at V and 8 bases at J, with 16 bases between. The CDR3 sequence is CASSQQGLPLHEQFF. As DNA, the CDR3 is TGCGCCAGCAGCCAACAGGGGCTCCCCCTCCATGAGCAGTTCTTC.

The table lists this clonotype with a few counts. The rearrangement links TRBV2 to TRBJ2-7; 7 positions agree with TRBD1. The V gene's germline CDR1 is SNHLY and CDR2 FYNNEI. This CDR3 is 14 amino acids long. The junction had 7 bases not matched to a gene; V was cut back by 3 bases and J by 5 bases. In nucleotides, the CDR3 is TGTGCCAGCAGTGACCAGGGGGTTTATGACGAGCAGTACGTC. Translated: CASSDQGVYDEQYV.

This clonotype was found a few times. This chain links TRBV2 with TRBJ1-3; D not resolved. The CDR3 is 14 residues long. Germline V gene sequence: CDR1 SNHLY, CDR2 FYNNEI. The V end was cut by 6 bases, the J end by 7 bases, with 16 bases between. In nucleotides, the CDR3 is TGTGCCAGCAGACCCTCCGGGCCGCGGAACACCATATATTTT. Residues: CASRPSGPRNTIYF.

This sequence joins TRBV7-3 and TRBJ1-1, with a weak D call TRBD1 (5 bases). CDR1 is SGHTA, CDR2 FQGTGA, per germline. V gave up 2 bases and J gave up 4 bases, with 11 bases separating them. The CDR3 contains 14 residues. The CDR3 DNA reads as TGTGCCAGCAGCTTAGAGGGGCCTGCCACTGAAGCTTTCTTT. Protein sequence: CASSLEGPATEAFF.

This clonotype was found a few times. The chain has TRBV6-5 and TRBJ2-2, with 7 bases identical to TRBD2. Trimming cost V 3 bases and J 2 bases; bases outside gene matches: 3. In germline, CDR1 is MNHEY, CDR2 SVGAGI. The CDR3 spans 15 residues. The CDR3 loop reads CASSYSGRNTGELFF. The CDR3 coding sequence is TGTGCCAGCAGTTATAGCGGGCGAAACACCGGGGAGCTGTTTTTT.

V and J are TRBV4-2 and TRBJ2-2, with D uncertain. Germline CDR1 is LGHNA and CDR2 is YNFKEQ. V was shortened by 0 bases and J by 5 bases, with 13 bases between the two germline ends. The length of the CDR3 is 16 residues. CDR3 bases: TGTGCCAGCAGCCAAGATAAGGCAGCCTCAACCGGGGAGCTGTTTTTT. Its protein product is CASSQDKAASTGELFF.

This clonotype was counted between two and nine times. The chain employs TRBV7-9 and TRBJ2-1, with D perhaps being TRBD1 or TRBD2 (5 bases each). Germline assignment: CDR1 SEHNR and CDR2 FQNEAQ (reference sequence). The length of the CDR3 is 17 residues. V was pared by 1 base and J by 7 bases, with 20 bases between. The DNA of the CDR3 is TGTGCCAGCAGCTTAGATGGGGGTAGCGCTGGGGTAAATGAGCAGTTCTTC. Amino acids: CASSLDGGSAGVNEQFF. The full variable domain, completed using reference TRBV7-9 and TRBJ2-1, is DTGVSQNPRHKITKRGQNVTFRCDPISEHNRLYWYRQTLGQGPEFLTYFQNEAQLEKSRLLSDRFSAERPKGSFSTLEIQRTEQGDSAMYLCASSLDGGSAGVNEQFFGPGTRLTVL.

This clonotype was found many times. V is TRBV7-2 and J is TRBJ2-1; TRBD1 matches 8 bases. Trimming at V came to 6 bases and at J to 8 bases, leaving 6 bases not matched to a gene. The CDR3 length is 13 residues. The germline CDR1 and CDR2 sequences are SGHTA and FQGNSA. In nucleotides, the CDR3 is TGTGCCAGCAGGTCCGACAGGGGCCATGAGCAGTTCTTC. Translation: CASRSDRGHEQFF. Full variable domain (missing parts from reference TRBV7-2 and TRBJ2-1): GAGVSQSPSNKVTEKGKDVELRCDPISGHTALYWYRQSLGQGLEFLIYFQGNSAPDKSGLPSDRFSAERTGGSVSTLTIQRTQQEDSAVYLCASRSDRGHEQFFGPGTRLTVL.

This clonotype was detected a few times. This sequence joins TRBV18 and TRBJ2-5, with TRBD2 identical over 12 bases. Germline-derived CDR1 and CDR2 are KGHSH and LQKENI. The trim removed 2 bases at V and 3 bases at J, leaving 1 base unmatched. The CDR3 consists of 15 residues. CDR3 region: CASSPRLAGEETQYF. DNA of the CDR3: TGTGCCAGCTCACCAAGACTAGCGGGGGAAGAGACCCAGTACTTC.

Of note for this clonotype: One end of the junction is discordant with germline, which a read error may explain. The gene calls are TRBV3-1 and TRBJ2-3; D may match TRBD1 or TRBD2 (7 bases each). This CDR3 is 13 amino acids long. Per germline, CDR1 LGHDT and CDR2 YNNKEL (reference sequence). The DNA for the CDR3 is TGTGCCAGCAGTCTCAGGGGGGGAGACTTCCGGCTTTTT. Its protein is CASSLRGGDFRLF.

This clonotype was observed many times. The chain links TRBV5-1 to TRBJ2-7; no definite D call. The CDR3 consists of 13 residues. Germline CDR1 is SGHRS and CDR2 is YFSETQ. Trimming took off 1 base at V and 4 bases at J, with 9 bases between the two ends. The CDR3 protein is CASSLNDGYEQYF. The CDR3 DNA is TGCGCCAGCAGCTTGAACGACGGGTACGAGCAGTACTTC.

This clonotype occurred a few times. This chain joins TRBV12-3 or TRBV12-4 and TRBJ1-2; the D gene is possibly TRBD1 (6 bases). V shed 5 bases and J shed 1 base, with 14 bases lying between them. This CDR3 spans 15 amino acids. The CDR3 protein is CASSTGRPINYGYTF. Written as DNA, the CDR3 is TGTGCCAGCAGTACAGGGCGACCGATTAACTATGGCTACACCTTC.

V and J are TRBV12-3 or TRBV12-4 and TRBJ1-6, with D perhaps matching TRBD1 (5 bases). Trimming took 7 bases from V and 9 from J, leaving 19 bases between them. This CDR3 contains 15 residues. CDR3 coding DNA: TGTGCCAGCACCCGGACACCAACTGGTGGTTCACCCCTCCACTTT. Protein product: CASTRTPTGGSPLHF.

This clonotype was detected many times. The rearrangement links TRBV7-6 to TRBJ2-3; 9 bases agree with TRBD1. The germline V gene encodes CDR1 SGHVS and CDR2 FNYEAQ. CDR3 size: 15 residues. V was pared by 3 bases and J by 2 bases, with 3 bases of the junction left unmatched. The CDR3 here is CASSFDRGITDTQYF. CDR3 nucleotides: TGTGCCAGCAGCTTCGACAGGGGGATCACAGATACGCAGTATTTT.

This clonotype has just a few counts. The genes are TRBV4-3 and TRBJ1-6; 10 nucleotides align to TRBD1. Germline CDR1 and CDR2: LGHNA and YSLEER. Trimming cost V 1 base and J 6 bases; bases outside gene matches: 3. The CDR3 is 16 amino acids. Written as DNA, the CDR3 is TGCGCCAGCAGCCAAGCTGGGACAGGGGCTAATTCACCCCTCCACTTT. Protein: CASSQAGTGANSPLHF.

There are many counts of this clonotype. This chain joins TRBV12-3 or TRBV12-4 and TRBJ1-1; 7 positions match TRBD1. After removal of 6 bases from V and 0 bases from J, the junction contained 7 bases not matched to a gene. The CDR3 consists of 15 residues. CDR3 protein: CASSRQGIMNTEAFF. The DNA of the CDR3 is TGTGCCAGCAGCCGACAGGGAATCATGAACACTGAAGCTTTCTTT.

This chain connects TRBV6-1 to TRBJ2-3; D possibly corresponds to TRBD1 (6 bases). Germline V gene data show CDR1 as MNHNS and CDR2 as SASEGT. CDR3 size: 15 residues. The V and J ends lost 2 bases and 5 bases respectively, with 14 bases between them. In nucleotides, the CDR3 is TGTGCCAGCAGTGAACGGGACACTCTTCTAGATACGCAGTATTTT. It codes for CASSERDTLLDTQYF.

This chain joins TRBV2 and TRBJ1-5; 9 nucleotides match TRBD1. Trimming removed 6 bases from V and 4 bases from J; junction bases left unmatched: 7. CDR1 is SNHLY, CDR2 FYNNEI, per germline. This CDR3 contains 15 residues. CDR3 residues: CASRAGTGMNQPQHF. The CDR3 nucleotides are TGTGCCAGCAGGGCCGGGACAGGGATGAATCAGCCCCAGCATTTT.